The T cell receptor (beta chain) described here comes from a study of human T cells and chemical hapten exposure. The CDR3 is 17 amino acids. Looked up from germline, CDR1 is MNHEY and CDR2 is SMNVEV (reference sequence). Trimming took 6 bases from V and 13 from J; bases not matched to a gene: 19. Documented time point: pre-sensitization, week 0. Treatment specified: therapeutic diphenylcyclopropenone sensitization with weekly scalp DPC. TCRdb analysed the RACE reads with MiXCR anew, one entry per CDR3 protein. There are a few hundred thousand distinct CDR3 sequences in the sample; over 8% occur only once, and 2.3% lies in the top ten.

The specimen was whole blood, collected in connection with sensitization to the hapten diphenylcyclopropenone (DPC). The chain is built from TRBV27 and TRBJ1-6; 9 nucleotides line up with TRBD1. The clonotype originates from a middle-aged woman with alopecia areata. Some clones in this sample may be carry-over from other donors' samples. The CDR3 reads CASRRSSGTGLGAPLHF. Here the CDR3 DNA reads TGTGCCAGCAGACGAAGCTCCGGGACAGGGCTCGGGGCGCCCCTCCACTTT.